This T cell receptor beta chain was sequenced in a study of cytomegalovirus exposure and HLA in healthy donors. PCR was performed using 60 Vbeta and 13 Jbeta primers. Authors' processing steps: It was a later analysis that counted tens of millions of unique TCR beta chains, of which some 10 million were shared. Some clones are missing from TCRdb's copy, which holds only in-frame ones; the method was immunoSEQ multiplex PCR. V, J and clone size reflect that table, while D and trimming were determined from the DNA. The sample lists about 150,000 clones, 65% to 80% seen once, with roughly 3.8% in the top ten. Study-level points and caveats: In a later analysis, a genetic analysis reported fewer productive-TCR N-insertions in an Asian-associated ancestry cluster than the cohort average. Sequencing depth across donors, presence/absence analyses assumed, was roughly uniform.

Healthy bone marrow donors made up the cohort. About this clone itself: Its cognate antigen is unknown. Germline and junction disagree at one end, which may indicate a read error.

The CDR3 runs 15 residues. Germline loops: CDR1 MNHEY, CDR2 SVGAGI. The TCR sequence derives from a male donor in good health and CMV-seronegative. Specimen: PBMCs. V is TRBV6-5 and J is TRBJ2-1; 7 bases match TRBD2. The CDR3 DNA reads as TGTGCCGGCAGTTACGTCGGGGGGAGGGGCAATGAGCAGTTCTTC. It is translated as CAGSYVGGRGNEQFF.